These T cell receptor beta chains were read from a single sample in a study of shared clonotypes between healthy human individuals. Profiling relied on immunoSEQ multiplex PCR, and the TCRdb table lists in-frame clones only, not all of them. Of over a million clones detected, over 95% appear once; the ten largest clones hold approximately 1%. Material: naive CD4+ T cells sorted from blood. These receptors were collected from a man aged 25-40 years in good health. CDR3s include the opening cysteine and the closing phenylalanine or tryptophan. Each record gives: J gene, CDR3 length, V gene, D gene, CDR3 protein, CDR3 DNA. The D gene is left open where the match is weak.

>TRBJ2-2|16|TRBV14|TRBD1
CASSQWTGGFTGELFF
TGTGCCAGCAGCCAATGGACAGGGGGCTTCACCGGGGAGCTGTTTTTT
>TRBJ2-7|15|TRBV5-5|-
CASSEGAGLSYEQYF
TGTGCCAGCAGTGAGGGGGCGGGGCTCTCCTACGAGCAGTACTTC
>TRBJ2-7|13|TRBV6-6|-
CASSYGQSYEQYF
TGTGCCAGCAGTTATGGCCAGTCCTACGAGCAGTACTTC
>TRBJ2-7|14|TRBV7-2|-
CASSLDVHTYEQYF
TGTGCCAGCAGCTTGGATGTCCATACCTACGAGCAGTACTTC
>TRBJ2-3|17|TRBV6-1|TRBD1
CASSEWGQGRSTDTQYF
TGTGCCAGCAGTGAATGGGGACAGGGACGATCCACAGATACGCAGTATTTT
>TRBJ2-2|13|TRBV27|-
CASSLRGTGELFF
TGTGCCAGCAGTTTGAGGGGGACCGGGGAGCTGTTTTTT
>TRBJ2-5|17|TRBV6-1|TRBD2
CASSEITSGSRRETQYF
TGTGCCAGCAGTGAAATTACTAGCGGGAGCCGGCGAGAGACCCAGTACTTC
>TRBJ2-7|14|TRBV28|-
CASSFGTSNYEQYF
TGTGCCAGCAGTTTTGGGACCTCTAACTACGAGCAGTACTTC
>TRBJ1-3|13|TRBV2|-
CASSVDSGNTIYF
TGTGCCAGCTCCGTAGACTCTGGAAACACCATATATTTT
>TRBJ2-2|14|TRBV2|-
CASNSRELTGELFF
TGTGCCAGCAACTCTCGGGAGTTGACCGGGGAGCTGTTTTTT
>TRBJ2-3|14|TRBV29-1|-
CSAPFGVSTDTQYF
TGCAGCGCCCCTTTTGGGGTAAGCACAGATACGCAGTATTTT
>TRBJ1-2|15|TRBV15|-
CATSRGSGASYGYTF
TGTGCCACCAGCAGAGGATCGGGGGCTAGCTATGGCTACACCTTC
>TRBJ1-1|14|TRBV11-2|TRBD1
CASSVLQGPTEAFF
TGTGCCAGCAGCGTACTACAGGGGCCCACTGAAGCTTTCTTT